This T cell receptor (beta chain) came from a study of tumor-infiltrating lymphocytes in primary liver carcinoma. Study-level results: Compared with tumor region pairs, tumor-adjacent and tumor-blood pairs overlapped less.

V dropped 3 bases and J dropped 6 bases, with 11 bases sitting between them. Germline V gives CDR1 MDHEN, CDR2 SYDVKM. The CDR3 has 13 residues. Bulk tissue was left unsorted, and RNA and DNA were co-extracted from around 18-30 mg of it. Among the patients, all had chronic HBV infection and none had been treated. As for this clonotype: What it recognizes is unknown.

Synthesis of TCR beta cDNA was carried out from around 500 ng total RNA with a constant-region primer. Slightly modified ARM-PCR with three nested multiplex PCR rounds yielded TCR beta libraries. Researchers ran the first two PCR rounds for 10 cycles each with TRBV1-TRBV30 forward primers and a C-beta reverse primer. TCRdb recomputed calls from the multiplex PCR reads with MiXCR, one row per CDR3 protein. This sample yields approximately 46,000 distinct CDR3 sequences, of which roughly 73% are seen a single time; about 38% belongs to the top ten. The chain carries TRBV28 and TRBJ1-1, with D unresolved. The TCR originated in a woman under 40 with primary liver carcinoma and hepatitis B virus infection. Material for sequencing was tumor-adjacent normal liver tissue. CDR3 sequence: CASSFGRYAEAFF. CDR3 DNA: TGTGCCAGCAGTTTCGGGAGATACGCTGAAGCTTTCTTT.